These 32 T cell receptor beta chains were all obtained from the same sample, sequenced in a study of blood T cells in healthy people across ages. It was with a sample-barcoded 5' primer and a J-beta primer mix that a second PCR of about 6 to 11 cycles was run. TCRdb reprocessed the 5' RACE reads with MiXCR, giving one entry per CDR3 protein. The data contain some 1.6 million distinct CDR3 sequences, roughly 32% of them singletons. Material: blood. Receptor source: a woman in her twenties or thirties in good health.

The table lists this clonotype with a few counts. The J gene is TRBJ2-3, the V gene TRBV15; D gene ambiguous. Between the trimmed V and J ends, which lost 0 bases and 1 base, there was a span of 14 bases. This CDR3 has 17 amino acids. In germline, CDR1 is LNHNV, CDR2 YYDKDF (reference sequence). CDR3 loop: CATSRDRKPGGTDTQYF. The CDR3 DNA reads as TGTGCCACCAGCAGAGATAGGAAACCGGGCGGCACAGATACGCAGTATTTT.

The CDR3 sequence: CSVGSDSRGRAEAFF. The CDR3 DNA is TGCAGCGTTGGATCGGACTCAAGAGGAAGAGCTGAAGCTTTCTTT. V and J are TRBV29-1 and TRBJ1-1; D is unclear. The CDR3 is made up of 15 amino acids. V lost 4 bases to trimming and J lost 6 bases, with 21 bases between them. Germline CDR1 reads SQVTM; CDR2 reads ANQGSEA.

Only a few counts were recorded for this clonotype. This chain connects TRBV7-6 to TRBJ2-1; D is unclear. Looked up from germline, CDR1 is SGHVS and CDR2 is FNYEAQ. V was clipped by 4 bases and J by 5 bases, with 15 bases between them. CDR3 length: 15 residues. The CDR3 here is CASSSPVDGHNEQFF. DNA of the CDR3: TGTGCCAGCAGCTCGCCCGTGGACGGCCACAATGAGCAGTTCTTC.

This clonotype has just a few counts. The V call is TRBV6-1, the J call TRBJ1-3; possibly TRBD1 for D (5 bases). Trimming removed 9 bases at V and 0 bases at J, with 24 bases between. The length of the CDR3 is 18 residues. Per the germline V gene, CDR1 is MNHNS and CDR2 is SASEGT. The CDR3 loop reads CARPAWRTRTHSGNTIYF. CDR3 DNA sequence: TGTGCCAGACCCGCCTGGAGGACACGAACCCACTCTGGAAACACCATATATTTT.

The CDR3 nucleotides read TGCAGTGCTTTGGGGGAGGGGGGCGCCCCCAACGAGCAGTACTTC. Translation: CSALGEGGAPNEQYF. This chain links TRBV20-1 with TRBJ2-5, with TRBD2 as a possible D gene (7 bases). The J call may be faulty, since TRBJ2-7 better matches the DNA end. Germline V gene data show CDR1 as DFQATT and CDR2 as SNEGSKA (reference sequence). CDR3 length: 15 amino acids.

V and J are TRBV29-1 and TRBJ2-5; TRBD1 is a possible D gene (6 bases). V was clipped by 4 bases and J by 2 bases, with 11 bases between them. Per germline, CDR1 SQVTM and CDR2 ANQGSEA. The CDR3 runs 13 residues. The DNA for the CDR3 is TGCAGCGTTGTCAGGGGCCTTCAAGAGACCCAGTACTTC. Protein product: CSVVRGLQETQYF.

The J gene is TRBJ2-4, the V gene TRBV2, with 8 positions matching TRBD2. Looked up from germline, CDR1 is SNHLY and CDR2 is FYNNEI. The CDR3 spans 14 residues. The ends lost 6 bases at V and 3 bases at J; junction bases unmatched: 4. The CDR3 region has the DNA TGTGCCAGCAGGGGACTAGATGGCAAAAACATTCAGTACTTC. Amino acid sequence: CASRGLDGKNIQYF.

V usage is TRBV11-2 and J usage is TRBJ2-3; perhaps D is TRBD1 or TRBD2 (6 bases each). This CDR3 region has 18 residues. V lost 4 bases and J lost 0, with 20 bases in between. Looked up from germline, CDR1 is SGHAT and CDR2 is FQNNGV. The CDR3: CASSSGAGSGPSTDTQYF. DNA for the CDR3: TGTGCCAGCAGCTCAGGGGCCGGGAGCGGCCCTAGCACAGATACGCAGTATTTT. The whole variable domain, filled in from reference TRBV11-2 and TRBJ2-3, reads EAGVAQSPRYKIIEKRQSVAFWCNPISGHATLYWYQQILGQGPKLLIQFQNNGVVDDSQLPKDRFSAERLKGVDSTLKIQPAKLEDSAVYLCASSSGAGSGPSTDTQYFGPGTRLTVL.

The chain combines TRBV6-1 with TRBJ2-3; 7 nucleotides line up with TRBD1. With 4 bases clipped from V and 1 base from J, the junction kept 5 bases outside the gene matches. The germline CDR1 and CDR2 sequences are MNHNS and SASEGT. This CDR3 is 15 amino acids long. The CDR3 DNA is TGTGCCAGCAGTGGAGACAGGGCCGGCACAGATACGCAGTATTTT. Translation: CASSGDRAGTDTQYF.

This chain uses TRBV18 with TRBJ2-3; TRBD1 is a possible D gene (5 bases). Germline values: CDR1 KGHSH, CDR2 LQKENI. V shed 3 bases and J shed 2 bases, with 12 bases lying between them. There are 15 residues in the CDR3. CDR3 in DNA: TGTGCCAGCTCACCGACCAGGGCGAACACAGATACGCAGTATTTT. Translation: CASSPTRANTDTQYF. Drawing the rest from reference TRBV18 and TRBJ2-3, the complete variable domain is NAGVMQNPRHLVRRRGQEARLRCSPMKGHSHVYWYRQLPEEGLKFMVYLQKENIIDESGMPKERFSAEFPKEGPSILRIQQVVRGDSAAYFCASSPTRANTDTQYFGPGTRLTVL.

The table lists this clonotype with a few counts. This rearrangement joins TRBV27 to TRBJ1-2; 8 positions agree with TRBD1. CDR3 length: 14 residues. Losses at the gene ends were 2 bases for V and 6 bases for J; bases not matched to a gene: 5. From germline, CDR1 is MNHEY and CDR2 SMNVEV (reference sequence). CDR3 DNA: TGTGCCAGCAGTTTAATACAGGGGGATGATGGCTACACCTTC. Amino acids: CASSLIQGDDGYTF.

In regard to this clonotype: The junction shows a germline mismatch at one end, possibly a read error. The CDR3 here is CASSLAETSGYEQYF. CDR3 DNA sequence: TGTGCCAGCAGCCTAGCGGAGACTAGCGGCTACGAGCAGTACTTC. The chain employs TRBV7-6 and TRBJ2-7, with TRBD2 matching over 9 bases. This CDR3 is built from 15 residues. Germline CDR1 reads SGHVS; CDR2 reads FNYEAQ.

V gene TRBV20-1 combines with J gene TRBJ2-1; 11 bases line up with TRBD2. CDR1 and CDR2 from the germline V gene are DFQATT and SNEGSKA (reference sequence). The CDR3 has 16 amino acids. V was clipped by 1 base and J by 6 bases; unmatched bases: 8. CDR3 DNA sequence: TGCAGTGCTAGAGCTGCGACTAGCGGGGCCTGCAATGAGCAGTTCTTC. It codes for CSARAATSGACNEQFF.

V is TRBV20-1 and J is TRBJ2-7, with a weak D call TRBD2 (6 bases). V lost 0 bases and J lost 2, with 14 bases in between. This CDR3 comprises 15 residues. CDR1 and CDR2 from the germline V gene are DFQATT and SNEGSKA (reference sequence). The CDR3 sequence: CSARDVRRGAYEQYF. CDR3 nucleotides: TGCAGTGCTAGAGATGTACGGCGCGGGGCCTACGAGCAGTACTTC.

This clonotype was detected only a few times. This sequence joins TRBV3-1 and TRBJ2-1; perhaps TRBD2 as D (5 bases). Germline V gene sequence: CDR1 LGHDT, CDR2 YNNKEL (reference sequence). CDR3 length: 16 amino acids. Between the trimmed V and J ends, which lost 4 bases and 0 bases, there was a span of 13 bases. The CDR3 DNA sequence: TGTGCCAGCAGCCTCAGATATCGGGACTCCTACAATGAGCAGTTCTTC. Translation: CASSLRYRDSYNEQFF.

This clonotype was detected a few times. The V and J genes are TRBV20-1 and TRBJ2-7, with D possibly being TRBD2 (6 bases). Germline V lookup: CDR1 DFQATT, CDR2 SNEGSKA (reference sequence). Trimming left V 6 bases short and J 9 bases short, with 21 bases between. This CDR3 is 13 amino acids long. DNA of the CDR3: TGCAGTGCCAAAACTAGGGTTAGCGGCGGGCAGTACTTC. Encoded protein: CSAKTRVSGGQYF.

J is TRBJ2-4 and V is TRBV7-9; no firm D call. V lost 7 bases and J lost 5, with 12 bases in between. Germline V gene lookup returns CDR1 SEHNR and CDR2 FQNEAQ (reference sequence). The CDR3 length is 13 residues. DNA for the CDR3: TGTGCCAGCACCCAGGCTATAGAAAACATTCAGTACTTC. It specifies CASTQAIENIQYF.

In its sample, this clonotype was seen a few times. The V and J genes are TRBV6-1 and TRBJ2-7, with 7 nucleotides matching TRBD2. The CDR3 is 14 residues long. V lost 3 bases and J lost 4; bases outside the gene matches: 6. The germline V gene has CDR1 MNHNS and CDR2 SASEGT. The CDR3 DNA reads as TGTGCCAGCAGTGAGGTAGCGGGTGCTTACGAGCAGTACTTC. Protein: CASSEVAGAYEQYF.

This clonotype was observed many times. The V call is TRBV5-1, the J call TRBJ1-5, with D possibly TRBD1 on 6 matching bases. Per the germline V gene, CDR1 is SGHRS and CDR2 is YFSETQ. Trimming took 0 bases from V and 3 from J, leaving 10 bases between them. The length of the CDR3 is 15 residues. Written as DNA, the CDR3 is TGCGCCAGCAGCTTGGACGGGACACTCAATCAGCCCCAGCATTTT. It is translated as CASSLDGTLNQPQHF.

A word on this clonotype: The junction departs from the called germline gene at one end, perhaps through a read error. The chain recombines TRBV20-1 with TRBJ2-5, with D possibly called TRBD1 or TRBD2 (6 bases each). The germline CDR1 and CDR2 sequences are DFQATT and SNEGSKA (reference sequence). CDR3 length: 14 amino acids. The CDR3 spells CSASDGGRAETQSF. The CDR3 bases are TGCAGTGCTAGCGACGGGGGCCGAGCGGAGACCCAGTCCTTC.

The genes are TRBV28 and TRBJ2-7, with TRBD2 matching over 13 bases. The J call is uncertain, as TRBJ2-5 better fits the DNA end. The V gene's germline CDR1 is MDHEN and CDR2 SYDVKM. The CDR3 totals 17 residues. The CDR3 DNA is TGTGCCAGCAATTCAGGTCCGGGACTAGCGGGAAGAAAGACCCAGTACTTC. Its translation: CASNSGPGLAGRKTQYF.

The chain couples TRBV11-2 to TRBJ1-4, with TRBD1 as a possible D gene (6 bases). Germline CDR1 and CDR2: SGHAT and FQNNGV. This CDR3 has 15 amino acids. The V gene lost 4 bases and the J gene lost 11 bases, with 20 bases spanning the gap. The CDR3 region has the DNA TGTGCCAGCAGCTATCCCGAGGGGCAGGGGTTGAAACTGTTTTTT. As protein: CASSYPEGQGLKLFF.

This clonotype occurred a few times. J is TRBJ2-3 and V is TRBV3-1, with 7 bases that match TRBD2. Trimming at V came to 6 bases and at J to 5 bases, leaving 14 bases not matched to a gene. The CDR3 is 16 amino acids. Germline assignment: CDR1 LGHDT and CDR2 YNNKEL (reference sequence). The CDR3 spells CASRGRRGFIVDTQYF. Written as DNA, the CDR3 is TGTGCCAGCAGGGGGCGGCGGGGGTTCATAGTAGATACGCAGTATTTT.

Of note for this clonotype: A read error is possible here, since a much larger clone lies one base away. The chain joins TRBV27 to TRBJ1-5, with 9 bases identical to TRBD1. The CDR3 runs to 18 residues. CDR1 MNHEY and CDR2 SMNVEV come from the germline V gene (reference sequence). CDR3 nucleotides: TGTACCAGCAGTTTAGGACAGGGGCCCGTCGAGGACAATCAGCCCCAGCATTTT. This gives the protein CTSSLGQGPVEDNQPQHF.

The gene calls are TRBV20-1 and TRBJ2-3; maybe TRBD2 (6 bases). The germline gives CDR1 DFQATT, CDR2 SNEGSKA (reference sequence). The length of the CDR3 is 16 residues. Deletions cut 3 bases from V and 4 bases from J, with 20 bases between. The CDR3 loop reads CSARGRETGGSDTQYF. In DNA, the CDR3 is TGCAGTGCTAGGGGCCGCGAGACCGGGGGATCAGATACGCAGTATTTT.

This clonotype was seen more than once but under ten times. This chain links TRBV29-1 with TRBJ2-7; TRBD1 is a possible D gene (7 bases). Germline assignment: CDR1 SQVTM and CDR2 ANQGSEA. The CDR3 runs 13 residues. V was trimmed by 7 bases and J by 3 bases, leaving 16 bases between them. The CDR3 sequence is CSAAGQSHYEQYF. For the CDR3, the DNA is TGCAGCGCGGCGGGACAGTCTCACTACGAGCAGTACTTC.

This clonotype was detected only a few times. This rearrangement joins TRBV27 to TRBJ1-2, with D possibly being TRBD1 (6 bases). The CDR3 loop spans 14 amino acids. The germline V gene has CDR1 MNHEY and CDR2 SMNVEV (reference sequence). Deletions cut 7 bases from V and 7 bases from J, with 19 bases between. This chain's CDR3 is CASTSRGRGGGYTF. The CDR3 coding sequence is TGTGCCAGCACCTCCCGGGGGCGAGGAGGTGGCTACACCTTC.

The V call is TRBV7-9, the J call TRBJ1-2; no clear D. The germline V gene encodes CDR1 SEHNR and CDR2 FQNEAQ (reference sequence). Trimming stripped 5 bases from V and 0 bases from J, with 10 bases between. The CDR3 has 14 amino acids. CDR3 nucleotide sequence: TGTGCCAGCAGCCCCGCTGGGGCTAACTATGGCTACACCTTC. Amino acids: CASSPAGANYGYTF.

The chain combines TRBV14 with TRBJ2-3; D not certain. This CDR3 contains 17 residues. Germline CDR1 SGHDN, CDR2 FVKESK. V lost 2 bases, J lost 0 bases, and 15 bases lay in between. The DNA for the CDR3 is TGTGCCAGCAGCCAACGGTTTTCGGGTACTAGCACAGATACGCAGTATTTT. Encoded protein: CASSQRFSGTSTDTQYF.

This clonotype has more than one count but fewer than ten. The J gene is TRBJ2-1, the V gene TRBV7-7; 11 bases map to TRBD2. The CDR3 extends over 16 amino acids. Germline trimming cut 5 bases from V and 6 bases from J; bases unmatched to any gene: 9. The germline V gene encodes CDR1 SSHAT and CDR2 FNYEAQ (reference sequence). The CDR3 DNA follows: TGTGCCAGCAGCCCGCTGACTAGCGGGGCCAGCAATGAGCAGTTCTTC. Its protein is CASSPLTSGASNEQFF.

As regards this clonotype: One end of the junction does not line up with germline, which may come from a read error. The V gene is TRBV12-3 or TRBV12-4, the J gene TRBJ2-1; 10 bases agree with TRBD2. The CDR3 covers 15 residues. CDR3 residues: CASSRSGREYSEQFF. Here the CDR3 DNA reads TGTGCCAGCAGCAGAAGCGGGAGGGAGTACAGTGAGCAGTTCTTC.

The CDR3 reads CSAKGQDRYNEQFF. CDR3 sequence (DNA): TGCAGTGCTAAGGGGCAGGATCGCTACAATGAGCAGTTCTTC. The chain couples TRBV20-1 to TRBJ2-1, with D maybe TRBD1 (5 bases). The V and J ends lost 4 bases and 3 bases respectively, with 13 bases between them. This CDR3 spans 14 amino acids. Germline CDR1 is DFQATT and CDR2 is SNEGSKA (reference sequence).